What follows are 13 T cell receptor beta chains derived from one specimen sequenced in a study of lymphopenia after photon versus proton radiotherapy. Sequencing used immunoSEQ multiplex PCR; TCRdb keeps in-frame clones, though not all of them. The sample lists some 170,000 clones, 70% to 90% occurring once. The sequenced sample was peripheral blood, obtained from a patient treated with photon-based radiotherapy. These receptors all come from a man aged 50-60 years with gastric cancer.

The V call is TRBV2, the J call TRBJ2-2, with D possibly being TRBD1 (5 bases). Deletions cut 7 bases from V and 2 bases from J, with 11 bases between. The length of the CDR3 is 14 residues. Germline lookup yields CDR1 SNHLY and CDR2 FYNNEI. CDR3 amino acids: CASMSGSNTGELFF. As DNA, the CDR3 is TGTGCCAGCATGTCAGGGTCCAACACCGGGGAGCTGTTTTTT.

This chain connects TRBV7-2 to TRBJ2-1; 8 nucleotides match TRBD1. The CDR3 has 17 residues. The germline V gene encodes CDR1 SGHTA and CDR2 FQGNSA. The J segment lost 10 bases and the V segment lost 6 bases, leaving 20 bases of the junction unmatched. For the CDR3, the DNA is TGTGCCAGCAGTCCGGCCCGCGGGACAGGATATGCGGAGGAGCAGTTCTTC. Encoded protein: CASSPARGTGYAEEQFF.

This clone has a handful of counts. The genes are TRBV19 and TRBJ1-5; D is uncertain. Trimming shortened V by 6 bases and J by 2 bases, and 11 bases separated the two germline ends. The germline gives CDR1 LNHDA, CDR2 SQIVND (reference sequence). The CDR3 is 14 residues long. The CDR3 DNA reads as TGTGCCAGTAGGCCAGAATTCGGCAATCAGCCCCAGCATTTT. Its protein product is CASRPEFGNQPQHF. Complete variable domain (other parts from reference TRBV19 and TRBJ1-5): DGGITQSPKYLFRKEGQNVTLSCEQNLNHDAMYWYRQDPGQGLRLIYYSQIVNDFQKGDIAEGYSVSREKKESFPLTVTSAQKNPTAFYLCASRPEFGNQPQHFGDGTRLSIL.

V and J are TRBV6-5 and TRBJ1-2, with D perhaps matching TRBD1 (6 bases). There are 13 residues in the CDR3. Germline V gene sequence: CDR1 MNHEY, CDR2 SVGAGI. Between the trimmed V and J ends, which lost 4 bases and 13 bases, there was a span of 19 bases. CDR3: CASSSNRDTVSTF. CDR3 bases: TGTGCCAGCAGTTCAAACCGGGACACGGTTTCCACCTTC.

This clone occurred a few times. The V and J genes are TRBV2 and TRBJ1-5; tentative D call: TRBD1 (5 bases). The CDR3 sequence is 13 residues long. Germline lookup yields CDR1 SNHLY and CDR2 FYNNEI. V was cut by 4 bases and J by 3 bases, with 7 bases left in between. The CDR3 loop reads CASSAGFNQPQHF. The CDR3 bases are TGTGCCAGCAGTGCAGGGTTCAATCAGCCCCAGCATTTT.

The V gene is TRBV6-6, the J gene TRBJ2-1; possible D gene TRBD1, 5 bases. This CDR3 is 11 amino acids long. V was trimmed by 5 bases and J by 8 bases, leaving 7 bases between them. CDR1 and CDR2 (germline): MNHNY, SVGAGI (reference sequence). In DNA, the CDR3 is TGTGCCAGCAGTCCCAGGGATGAGCAGTTCTTC. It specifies CASSPRDEQFF.

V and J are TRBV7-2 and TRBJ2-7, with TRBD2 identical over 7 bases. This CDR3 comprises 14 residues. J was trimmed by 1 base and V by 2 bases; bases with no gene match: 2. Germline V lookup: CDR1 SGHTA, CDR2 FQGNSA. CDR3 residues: CASSLTSASYEQYF. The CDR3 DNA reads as TGTGCCAGCAGCTTAACTAGCGCTTCCTACGAGCAGTACTTC. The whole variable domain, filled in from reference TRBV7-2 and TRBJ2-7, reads GAGVSQSPSNKVTEKGKDVELRCDPISGHTALYWYRQSLGQGLEFLIYFQGNSAPDKSGLPSDRFSAERTGGSVSTLTIQRTQQEDSAVYLCASSLTSASYEQYFGPGTRLTVT.

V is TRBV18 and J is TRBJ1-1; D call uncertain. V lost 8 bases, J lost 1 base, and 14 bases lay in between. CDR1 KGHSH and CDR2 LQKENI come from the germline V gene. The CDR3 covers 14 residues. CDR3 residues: CASLAASSNTEAFF. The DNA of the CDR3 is TGTGCCAGCCTAGCCGCCAGCTCGAACACTGAAGCTTTCTTT. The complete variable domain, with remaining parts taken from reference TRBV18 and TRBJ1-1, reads NAGVMQNPRHLVRRRGQEARLRCSPMKGHSHVYWYRQLPEEGLKFMVYLQKENIIDESGMPKERFSAEFPKEGPSILRIQQVVRGDSAAYFCASLAASSNTEAFFGQGTRLTVV.

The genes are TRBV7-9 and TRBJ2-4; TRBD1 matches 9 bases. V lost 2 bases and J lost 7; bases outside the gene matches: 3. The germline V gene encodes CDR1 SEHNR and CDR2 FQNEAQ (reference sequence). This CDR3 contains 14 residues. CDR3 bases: TGTGCCAGCAGCTTAAGGGACAGGGTGAACATTCAGTACTTC. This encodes CASSLRDRVNIQYF.

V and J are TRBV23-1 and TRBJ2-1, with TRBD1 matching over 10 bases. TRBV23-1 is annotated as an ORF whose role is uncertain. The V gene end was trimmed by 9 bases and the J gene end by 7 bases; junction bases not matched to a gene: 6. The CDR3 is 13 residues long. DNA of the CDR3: TGCGCCAGACGGACAGGGGGAAGGAATGAGCAGTTCTTC. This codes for CARRTGGRNEQFF.

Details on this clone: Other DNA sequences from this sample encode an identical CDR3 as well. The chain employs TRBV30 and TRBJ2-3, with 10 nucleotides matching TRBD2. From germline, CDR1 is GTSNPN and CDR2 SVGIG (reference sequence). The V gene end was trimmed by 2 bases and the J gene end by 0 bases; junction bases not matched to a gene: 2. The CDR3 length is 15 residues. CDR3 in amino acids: CAWSRLAGSTDTQYF. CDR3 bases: TGTGCCTGGAGTCGACTAGCGGGCAGCACAGATACGCAGTATTTT.

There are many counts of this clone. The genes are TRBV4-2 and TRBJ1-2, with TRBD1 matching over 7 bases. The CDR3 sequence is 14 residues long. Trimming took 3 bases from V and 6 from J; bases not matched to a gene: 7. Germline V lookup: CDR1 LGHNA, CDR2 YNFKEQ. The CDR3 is CASSQAGQRHGYTF. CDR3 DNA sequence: TGTGCCAGCAGCCAGGCGGGACAGAGACATGGCTACACCTTC.

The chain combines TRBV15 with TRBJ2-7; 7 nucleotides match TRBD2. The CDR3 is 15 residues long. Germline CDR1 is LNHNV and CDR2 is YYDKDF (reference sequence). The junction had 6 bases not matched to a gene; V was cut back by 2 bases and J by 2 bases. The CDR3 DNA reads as TGTGCCACCAGCAGAAGACTAGCTCATGCCTACGAGCAGTACTTC. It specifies CATSRRLAHAYEQYF.